Below are 18 T cell receptor beta chains sequenced from a single sample in a study of CD8 T cells in Susac syndrome. The RNA input was roughly 0.45 to 1 ug, and it was reverse transcribed with random hexamers. TCRdb processed the immunoSEQ multiplex PCR reads anew with MiXCR; each CDR3 protein has one entry. Here the sample spans about 210,000 distinct CDR3 sequences, roughly 92% being singletons. Sequenced sample: CD4+ T cells from PBMCs. These receptors were obtained from a human donor in good health.

V usage is TRBV28 and J usage is TRBJ1-5, with a weak D call TRBD1 (6 bases). The CDR3 totals 15 residues. Germline lookup yields CDR1 MDHEN and CDR2 SYDVKM. Trimming pared 2 bases from V and 7 bases from J, leaving 15 bases between. CDR3 sequence (DNA): TGTGCCAGCAGTTTAGGTACAGGGCGAGAACAGCCCCAGCATTTT. Translated, it gives CASSLGTGREQPQHF.

This clonotype occurred once. This sequence joins TRBV10-3 and TRBJ2-3; D not resolved. V lost 4 bases, J lost 1 base, and 9 bases lay in between. CDR1 and CDR2 from the germline V gene are ENHRY and SYGVKD. The CDR3 covers 14 residues. The CDR3 is CAISGSYGTDTQYF. For the CDR3, the DNA is TGTGCCATCAGTGGGTCATACGGCACAGATACGCAGTATTTT.

The table lists this clonotype with a count of one. The chain is built from TRBV5-6 and TRBJ2-3; 7 nucleotides line up with TRBD2. V shed 0 bases, J shed 2 bases, and the junction held 6 bases outside the gene matches. This CDR3 is 16 amino acids long. From germline, CDR1 is SGHDT and CDR2 YYEEEE. The CDR3 loop is CASSLGPAGNTDTQYF. In DNA form, the CDR3 reads TGTGCCAGCAGCTTGGGTCCAGCGGGGAACACAGATACGCAGTATTTT.

This clonotype appeared a few times. The chain carries TRBV6-5 and TRBJ2-1, with 9 bases lining up with TRBD1. The CDR3 has 15 residues. The V gene end was trimmed by 2 bases and the J gene end by 4 bases; junction bases not matched to a gene: 3. CDR1 and CDR2 (germline): MNHEY, SVGAGI. CDR3 sequence reads: CASSYGQGKYNEQFF. The CDR3 coding sequence is TGTGCCAGCAGTTACGGACAGGGGAAGTACAATGAGCAGTTCTTC.

This clonotype has just a few counts. The chain's CDR3 is CASSPGQGSTQPQHF. CDR3 nucleotide sequence: TGCGCCAGCAGCCCCGGACAGGGATCGACTCAGCCCCAGCATTTT. The chain is built from TRBV5-1 and TRBJ1-5; 8 nucleotides agree with TRBD1. The CDR3 is 15 amino acids. Germline assignment: CDR1 SGHRS and CDR2 YFSETQ. Trimming at V came to 4 bases and at J to 6 bases, leaving 9 bases not matched to a gene.

The chain is built from TRBV30 and TRBJ2-1, with D perhaps TRBD1 (6 bases). The germline V and J ends were trimmed by 5 bases and 5 bases, with 19 bases remaining between them. Germline CDR1 and CDR2: GTSNPN and SVGIG (reference sequence). CDR3 length equals 15 residues. The CDR3 region is CAWALGGSINNEQFF. Here the CDR3 DNA reads TGTGCCTGGGCCCTTGGGGGCTCCATCAACAATGAGCAGTTCTTC.

The V gene is TRBV7-6, the J gene TRBJ2-1, with no clear D. From germline, CDR1 is SGHVS and CDR2 FNYEAQ. Trimming left V 0 bases short and J 5 bases short, with 11 bases between. The CDR3 is made up of 15 amino acids. CDR3 protein: CASSLAARQNNEQFF. The CDR3 DNA is TGTGCCAGCAGCTTAGCTGCGAGGCAGAACAATGAGCAGTTCTTC.

The chain is built from TRBV30 and TRBJ2-6; no clear D gene. V lost 0 bases and J lost 0, with 3 bases in between. Per the germline V gene, CDR1 is GTSNPN and CDR2 is SVGIG (reference sequence). This CDR3 has 14 residues. The CDR3 sequence: CAWSVLSGANVLTF. The CDR3, as DNA: TGTGCCTGGAGTGTACTCTCTGGGGCCAACGTCCTGACTTTC. Looking up the rest from reference TRBV30 and TRBJ2-6 gives the full variable domain: SQTIHQWPATLVQPVGSPLSLECTVEGTSNPNLYWYRQAAGRGLQLLFYSVGIGQISSEVPQNLSASRPQDRQFILSSKKLLLSDSGFYLCAWSVLSGANVLTFGAGSRLTVL.

V is TRBV5-4 and J is TRBJ1-3, with a weak D call TRBD1 (5 bases). The V and J ends lost 0 bases and 4 bases respectively, with 8 bases between them. Germline V gene data show CDR1 as SGHNT and CDR2 as YYREEE (reference sequence). There are 14 residues in the CDR3. The CDR3 sequence: CASSLEGPGNTIYF. CDR3 nucleotide sequence: TGTGCCAGCAGCTTGGAGGGGCCGGGAAACACCATATATTTT. Drawing the rest from reference TRBV5-4 and TRBJ1-3, the complete variable domain is ETGVTQSPTHLIKTRGQQVTLRCSSQSGHNTVSWYQQALGQGPQFIFQYYREEENGRGNFPPRFSGLQFPNYSSELNVNALELDDSALYLCASSLEGPGNTIYFGEGSWLTVV.

V gene TRBV6-1 combines with J gene TRBJ2-1; D uncertain. The CDR3 runs to 15 residues. Per germline, CDR1 MNHNS and CDR2 SASEGT. The germline V and J ends were trimmed by 1 base and 4 bases, with 11 bases remaining between them. CDR3 nucleotide sequence: TGTGCCAGCAGTGAAGAGGGCCAAGTGTACAATGAGCAGTTCTTC. This encodes CASSEEGQVYNEQFF.

This clonotype was observed once. This chain links TRBV7-2 with TRBJ2-1; D possibly corresponds to TRBD2 (6 bases). V was cut by 7 bases and J by 4 bases, with 11 bases left in between. In germline, CDR1 is SGHTA, CDR2 FQGNSA. This CDR3 contains 13 residues. The CDR3 sequence: CASTSGGYNEQFF. The CDR3 nucleotides read TGTGCCAGCACCTCCGGGGGATACAATGAGCAGTTCTTC.

This rearrangement joins TRBV7-2 to TRBJ2-5; D assignment may be TRBD1 or TRBD2 (5 bases each). This CDR3 region has 15 residues. Between the trimmed V and J ends, which lost 0 bases and 7 bases, there was a span of 15 bases. CDR1 SGHTA and CDR2 FQGNSA come from the germline V gene. The CDR3 bases are TGTGCCAGCAGCTTAGCTCTTGACGGGACCTCGACCCAGTACTTC. Encoded protein: CASSLALDGTSTQYF.

The rearrangement joins TRBV9 to TRBJ2-5; 9 nucleotides match TRBD2. The CDR3 totals 12 residues. V dropped 2 bases and J dropped 7; count of bases not matched to a gene: 0. Germline-derived CDR1 and CDR2 are SGDLS and YYNGEE. The CDR3 nucleotides are TGTGCCAGCAGCGTTAGCGGGGGGACCCAGTACTTC. This gives the protein CASSVSGGTQYF.

This rearrangement joins TRBV27 to TRBJ1-1, with a tentative D call TRBD1 (5 bases). The CDR3 spans 18 residues. V was clipped by 3 bases and J by 1 base, with 21 bases between them. In germline, CDR1 is MNHEY, CDR2 SMNVEV (reference sequence). The CDR3 DNA is TGTGCCAGCAGTTTTGGTATCGTCAGTCGGGGCGGGAACACTGAAGCTTTCTTT. Residues: CASSFGIVSRGGNTEAFF.

V usage is TRBV5-1 and J usage is TRBJ1-2, with D maybe TRBD1 (6 bases). Deletions cut 5 bases from V and 5 bases from J, with 19 bases between. CDR1 is SGHRS and CDR2 is YFSETQ in the germline V gene. The CDR3 length is 15 residues. CDR3 nucleotide sequence: TGCGCCAGCAGGTCCGGGGGGCGCGAAGTTTATGGCTACACCTTC. Protein: CASRSGGREVYGYTF.

The chain employs TRBV5-1 and TRBJ2-2; tentatively, D is TRBD2 (6 bases). The CDR3 runs to 16 residues. The V gene's germline CDR1 is SGHRS and CDR2 YFSETQ. Between the trimmed V and J ends, which lost 0 bases and 2 bases, there was a span of 11 bases. CDR3 nucleotide sequence: TGCGCCAGCAGCTTGGATCCCGGGGGAAACACCGGGGAGCTGTTTTTT. Translated, it gives CASSLDPGGNTGELFF.

J is TRBJ1-2 and V is TRBV2; D is unclear. Germline CDR1 reads SNHLY; CDR2 reads FYNNEI. The CDR3 length is 14 residues. Trimming left V 6 bases short and J 6 bases short, with 17 bases between. CDR3 nucleotide sequence: TGTGCCAGCAGCCGGGCCTCCTACCCCCATGGCTACACCTTC. Its translation: CASSRASYPHGYTF.

The chain employs TRBV10-2 and TRBJ1-6; 7 nucleotides match TRBD1. J was trimmed by 7 bases and V by 9 bases; bases with no gene match: 6. Germline V gene sequence: CDR1 WSHSY, CDR2 SAAADI. The CDR3 is 13 residues long. CDR3 sequence: CASSDRTNSPLHF. CDR3 coding DNA: TGCGCCAGTTCGGACAGGACAAATTCACCCCTCCACTTT.